This T cell receptor beta chain was recorded in a study of blood T cell repertoires in COVID-19 (TCRdb year 2020). A note on the overall study: Samples from collaborators originated in the United States, Italy and Spain and spanned both the acute and convalescent phases of COVID-19. The material from the prospective study consisted of cDNA or gDNA derived from T cells, B-cell-depleted T cells, or PBMCs. Sample metadata almost always included a de-identified subject ID, COVID-19 status, age in years and sex. Subjects who had been exposed to COVID-19, were actively infected with it, or had recovered from it provided the deeply sampled blood TCRbeta repertoires that made up the dataset. Where available, HLA class I and class II types were obtained from metadata supplied by the sample provider rather than from assay-based typing. The repertoires were released in a freely available public database meant as a resource for research on the immune response to SARS-CoV-2. The samples were drawn from two sources: the first 160 participants of the ongoing ImmuneRACE study, and 1,000 to 1,500 subjects contributed by 6 global collaborators. Overall study outcomes, separate from this receptor: The quantity of clinical and demographic metadata differed by source and by participant and was supplied without curation.

A note on this clone: There is no known antigen for this receptor. Qualities for individual bases were not recorded, and no much larger clone is one base off.

Germline trimming amounts to 5 bases on V and 3 bases on J, with 1 as the count of junction bases outside the gene matches. Measured from the cysteine to the phenylalanine, the CDR3 is 13 residues long. Of all the DNA, just the CDR3 is kept, 39 bases in frame from base 1. The collaborating institutions used their own protocols to collect whole blood in K2EDTA tubes. Collaborator samples were shipped for TCRbeta analysis as frozen whole blood, isolated PBMCs, or DNA extracted from either sample type. TCRbeta CDR3 regions were amplified from genomic DNA by means of the immunoSEQ Assay, a bias-controlled multiplex PCR. Per the authors' processing: Within the assay, amplification of reference gene primers was used to estimate how many nucleated cells each sample contained. Sequence reads were collapsed and filtered to measure the absolute abundance of every unique TCRbeta CDR3 rearrangement. For each sample, productive Simpson clonality was calculated as the square root of Simpson's diversity index across productive rearrangements. Held by TCRdb, this immuneACCESS table contains in-frame sequences only and omits some clones. Under half of the omission traces to an unresolved V gene where checked; the cause of the rest is unknown. From that table come the V and J calls and clone size; the DNA was used to work out D and trimming. Present in this sample are 260,000 or so clones, 88% of which were seen just once. Less than 10% of the sample rests with the top ten.

The receptor was isolated from a man aged 18-30 years with active or convalescent COVID-19. The sample consisted of peripheral blood. Recombination linked TRBV12-3 or TRBV12-4 to TRBJ2-5; TRBD1 agrees with 9 junctional bases. The nucleotides are TGTGCCAGCAGTGACAGGGGGGAAGAGACCCAGTACTTC. Its product reads: CASSDRGEETQYF.